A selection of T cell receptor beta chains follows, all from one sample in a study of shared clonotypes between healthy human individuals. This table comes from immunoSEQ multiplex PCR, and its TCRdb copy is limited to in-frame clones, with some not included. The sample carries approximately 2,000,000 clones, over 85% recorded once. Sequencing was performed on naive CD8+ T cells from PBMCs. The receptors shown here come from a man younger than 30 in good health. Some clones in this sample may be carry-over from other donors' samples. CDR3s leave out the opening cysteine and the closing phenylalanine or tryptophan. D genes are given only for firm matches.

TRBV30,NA,AWRDGDWSSYEQY
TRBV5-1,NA,ASMDSSYNEQF
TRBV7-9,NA,ASSLPAGGEQY
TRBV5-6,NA,ASSFGGINYGYT
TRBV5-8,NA,ASSLVAGRYSGNTIY
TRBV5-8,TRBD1,ASRPRDREADTQY
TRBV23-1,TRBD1,AHPWTGTSEQY
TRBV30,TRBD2,AWSVFTSGSYEQY
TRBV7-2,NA,ASSFRGYEQY
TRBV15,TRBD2,ATSPGLAGGRDTQY
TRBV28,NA,ASSRPGPGYT
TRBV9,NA,ASSVGGYTDTQY
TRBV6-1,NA,ASSEWFYQTYEQY
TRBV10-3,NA,AIRNPDGIHEQY
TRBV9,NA,ASSVEGATVDEQF
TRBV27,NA,ASSPGLRAYEQY
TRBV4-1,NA,ASSQDGLGPEAF
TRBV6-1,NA,ASSAGQLYEQY
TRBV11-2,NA,ASSFPRVGAPGEGYT
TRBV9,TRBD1,ASSSTGDNEQY
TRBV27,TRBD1,ASSGGQPYGYT
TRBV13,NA,ASSPRTGNYGYT
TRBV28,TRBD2,ASSNQAGVETQY
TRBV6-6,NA,ASSYWELGTGELF
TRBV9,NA,ASSEGGTATYEQY